One TCR beta chain is described in this entry. The data are from a study of blood T cell repertoires in COVID-19. Germline values: CDR1 MGHRA, CDR2 YSYEKL. Trimming took 4 bases from V and 0 from J, leaving 12 bases between them. The CDR3 totals 15 residues. TCRdb's table, derived via immunoSEQ multiplex PCR, lists solely in-frame clones and lacks some. Of tens of thousands of clones listed, nearly 90% were seen once; the top ten hold around 1.6%. This receptor was taken from a man in his 60s with acute or convalescent COVID-19. The gene calls are TRBV4-1 and TRBJ1-1; D call uncertain. Sequencing used peripheral blood. Here the CDR3 reads CASSLGDRLNTEAFF. For the CDR3, the DNA is TGCGCCAGCAGCCTAGGAGACCGCCTGAACACTGAAGCTTTCTTT.